The 13 T cell receptor beta chains below were found in one sample sequenced in a study of vaccination effects on CD4 cells after COVID-19. Using immunoSEQ multiplex PCR, the repertoire was profiled, and TCRdb retains in-frame clones only, with some absent. The profile covers 50,000 to 60,000 clones, with about two thirds appearing a single time and 15% to 20% taken by the ten largest. No cognate antigen is known for these TCRs. ViraFEST used viral peptide pools to expand antigen-specific CD4+ T cells before sequencing. Culturing for 10 to 11 days preceded CD4+ T cell isolation. Prior SARS-CoV-2 infection was absent in the vaccine recipients, as shown by negative nucleocapsid antibodies. The specimen was CD4+ T cells from PBMCs cultured with SARS-CoV-2 spike peptides, collected before COVID-19 vaccination. The receptors derive from a human donor who received a COVID-19 vaccine.

The V gene is TRBV24-1, the J gene TRBJ2-5; no reliable D call. This CDR3 is 15 amino acids long. The germline CDR1 and CDR2 sequences are KGHDR and SFDVKD. Trimming removed 1 base at V and 4 bases at J, with 12 bases between. Here the CDR3 reads CATSDLEVWGETQYF. In DNA form, the CDR3 reads TGTGCCACCAGTGATTTAGAGGTCTGGGGAGAGACCCAGTACTTC.

The gene calls are TRBV7-9 and TRBJ2-3, with D tentatively TRBD1 (5 bases). The V gene lost 2 bases and the J gene lost 2 bases, with 11 bases spanning the gap. Germline-derived CDR1 and CDR2 are SEHNR and FQNEAQ (reference sequence). The CDR3 loop spans 15 amino acids. The CDR3 loop reads CASSLLYRSTDTQYF. CDR3 nucleotide sequence: TGTGCCAGCAGCTTATTGTACAGGTCCACAGATACGCAGTATTTT.

This clone was observed a handful of times. This chain joins TRBV6-4 and TRBJ2-1; 11 nucleotides agree with TRBD2. The V segment lost 7 bases and the J segment 10 bases; nucleotides outside the gene matches: 9. From germline, CDR1 is MRHNA and CDR2 SNTAGT. The CDR3 is made up of 14 amino acids. The CDR3 loop reads CASKKLAGVPEQFF. The CDR3 DNA is TGTGCCAGCAAGAAACTAGCGGGAGTCCCCGAGCAGTTCTTC.

The chain joins TRBV5-6 to TRBJ1-5, with D unresolved. Trimming shortened V by 2 bases and J by 2 bases, and 11 bases separated the two germline ends. The CDR3 spans 15 residues. Per the germline V gene, CDR1 is SGHDT and CDR2 is YYEEEE. CDR3 coding DNA: TGTGCCAGCAGCTTTTATCCCGGGGGCAATCAGCCCCAGCATTTT. Translation gives CASSFYPGGNQPQHF.

The V call is TRBV5-6, the J call TRBJ2-7; D call uncertain. Trimming removed 0 bases from V and 6 bases from J, with 19 bases in between. Germline CDR1 SGHDT, CDR2 YYEEEE. The CDR3 covers 16 residues. The CDR3 protein is CASSLGLGYDPGEQYF. CDR3 nucleotide sequence: TGTGCCAGCAGCTTGGGTCTTGGATACGACCCTGGCGAGCAGTACTTC.

This chain uses TRBV7-2 with TRBJ1-6, with 9 bases matching TRBD1. Unmatched junction bases numbered 2, after V lost 5 bases and J lost 9 bases. Germline V lookup: CDR1 SGHTA, CDR2 FQGNSA. The CDR3 loop spans 13 amino acids. In DNA form, the CDR3 reads TGTGCCAGCAGCAACAGGGGGCCTTCACCCCTCCACTTT. This codes for CASSNRGPSPLHF.

This clone was seen a handful of times. The chain recombines TRBV30 with TRBJ2-7; TRBD1 agrees at 11 bases. V lost 5 bases, J lost 7 bases, and 7 bases stayed unmatched. Germline values: CDR1 GTSNPN, CDR2 SVGIG (reference sequence). The CDR3 runs 13 residues. In nucleotides, the CDR3 is TGTGCCTGGCTTGGACAGGGGGCAAGGGAGCAGTACTTC. Protein: CAWLGQGAREQYF.

This clone was found a few times. This chain's CDR3 is CASGGQSNTGELFF. CDR3 in DNA: TGTGCCAGCGGGGGACAGTCGAACACCGGGGAGCTGTTTTTT. The chain uses TRBV2 and TRBJ2-2, with 7 bases identical to TRBD1. The germline V gene encodes CDR1 SNHLY and CDR2 FYNNEI. The length of the CDR3 is 14 residues. V trimming: 8 bases; J trimming: 0 bases; junction bases outside the gene matches: 3.

The chain links TRBV5-4 to TRBJ2-5, with D maybe TRBD1 (6 bases). V lost 3 bases, J lost 2 bases, and 14 bases lay in between. The CDR3 extends over 15 amino acids. Germline V lookup: CDR1 SGHNT, CDR2 YYREEE (reference sequence). The CDR3 is CASSSKRTEQETQYF. The CDR3 DNA reads TGTGCCAGCAGCTCTAAAAGGACAGAGCAAGAGACCCAGTACTTC.

The V call is TRBV6-5, the J call TRBJ2-1; 12 positions match TRBD1. The CDR3 has 16 residues. J gave up 12 bases and V 0 bases, and 9 bases lay outside the gene matches. Per germline, CDR1 MNHEY and CDR2 SVGAGI. The CDR3 DNA is TGTGCCAGCAGTTACTCGGGGGACAGGGGGCCTGGTGGGCAGTTCTTC. Protein: CASSYSGDRGPGGQFF.

The J gene is TRBJ2-3, the V gene TRBV19, with 9 bases identical to TRBD2. In germline, CDR1 is LNHDA, CDR2 SQIVND (reference sequence). The CDR3 is 18 residues long. J was trimmed by 1 base and V by 4 bases; bases with no gene match: 12. The CDR3 region is CASSTLGGSGGGTDTQYF. CDR3 coding DNA: TGTGCCAGTAGTACTTTGGGGGGTAGCGGGGGCGGCACAGATACGCAGTATTTT. The variable domain in full, completed from reference TRBV19 and TRBJ2-3, reads DGGITQSPKYLFRKEGQNVTLSCEQNLNHDAMYWYRQDPGQGLRLIYYSQIVNDFQKGDIAEGYSVSREKKESFPLTVTSAQKNPTAFYLCASSTLGGSGGGTDTQYFGPGTRLTVL.

The chain joins TRBV7-2 to TRBJ1-2; possibly TRBD1 for D (5 bases). V was pared by 2 bases and J by 2 bases, with 15 bases between. Per germline, CDR1 SGHTA and CDR2 FQGNSA. The CDR3 has 16 residues. CDR3 nucleotide sequence: TGTGCCAGCAGCTTACCCCCAGGGAAGGTGAACTATGGCTACACCTTC. Encoded protein: CASSLPPGKVNYGYTF.

The gene calls are TRBV27 and TRBJ2-7, with TRBD2 matching 7 bases. Looked up from germline, CDR1 is MNHEY and CDR2 is SMNVEV (reference sequence). With V trimmed by 9 bases and J by 5 bases, 7 bases remained unmatched. The CDR3 is made up of 12 amino acids. CDR3 bases: TGTGCCAGTATTTATGGGGGGGACGAGCAGTACTTC. Protein: CASIYGGDEQYF.